These 31 T cell receptor beta chains share one sample of origin, sequenced in a study of CD8+ T cells in alopecia areata. Sequencing used cDNA as its template, made by extracting RNA and reverse transcribing it. TCRdb keeps only in-frame clones here, not all; method: immunoSEQ multiplex PCR. The sample includes 200,000 or so clones, 58% seen only once; the top ten take 5.5%. Sample treatment: oral pan-JAK inhibitor, 5-10 mg twice daily. This material consisted of CD4+ T cells sorted from blood, taken at week 24, from a patient treated with tofacitinib. The receptors here all came from a human donor with alopecia areata.

By share, this clone ranks as medium-sized. The chain carries TRBV29-1 and TRBJ1-1; D remains unclear. From germline, CDR1 is SQVTM and CDR2 ANQGSEA. V lost 5 bases and J lost 4, with 17 bases in between. The CDR3 length is 14 residues. CDR3 loop: CSVFGFQAATEAFF. The CDR3 DNA follows: TGCAGCGTTTTTGGGTTCCAGGCGGCCACTGAAGCTTTCTTT.

The genes are TRBV30 and TRBJ2-1; D unresolved. Germline V lookup: CDR1 GTSNPN, CDR2 SVGIG (reference sequence). This CDR3 is 13 amino acids long. V was clipped by 1 base and J by 3 bases, with 7 bases between them. DNA of the CDR3: TGTGCCTGGAGTGGACGGATCTACAATGAGCAGTTCTTC. It codes for CAWSGRIYNEQFF. Filled out from reference TRBV30 and TRBJ2-1, the complete variable domain reads SQTIHQWPATLVQPVGSPLSLECTVEGTSNPNLYWYRQAAGRGLQLLFYSVGIGQISSEVPQNLSASRPQDRQFILSSKKLLLSDSGFYLCAWSGRIYNEQFFGPGTRLTVL.

The chain recombines TRBV7-2 with TRBJ2-1, with a weak D call TRBD2 (5 bases). The V gene's germline CDR1 is SGHTA and CDR2 FQGNSA. The CDR3 contains 12 residues. Trimming pared 5 bases from V and 8 bases from J, leaving 10 bases between. DNA for the CDR3: TGTGCCAGCAGCGCCACTAGGGATGAGCAGTTCTTC. Translated, it gives CASSATRDEQFF.

The chain employs TRBV5-1 and TRBJ2-7; TRBD2 might be the D (5 bases). The V gene's germline CDR1 is SGHRS and CDR2 YFSETQ. This CDR3 is 15 amino acids long. The V end was cut by 3 bases, the J end by 5 bases, with 18 bases between. The CDR3: CASSSLPGTEDEQYF. The CDR3 DNA reads as TGCGCCAGCAGCTCCCTACCCGGTACGGAGGACGAGCAGTACTTC.

This clone was counted only a few times. The V gene is TRBV4-1, the J gene TRBJ1-2; D is uncertain. Germline loops: CDR1 MGHRA, CDR2 YSYEKL. V dropped 1 base and J dropped 0 bases, with 9 bases sitting between them. The CDR3 sequence is 15 residues long. CDR3 nucleotide sequence: TGCGCCAGCAGCCAAGGACACGAACCTAACTATGGCTACACCTTC. Translated, it gives CASSQGHEPNYGYTF.

This sequence joins TRBV5-4 and TRBJ1-2; D ambiguous. CDR3 length equals 12 residues. Looked up from germline, CDR1 is SGHNT and CDR2 is YYREEE (reference sequence). Deletions cut 5 bases from V and 4 bases from J, with 9 bases between. The CDR3 DNA follows: TGTGCCAGCAGTCCCGACACCTATGGCTACACCTTC. Translation gives CASSPDTYGYTF.

This clone was recorded once. The gene calls are TRBV11-1 and TRBJ2-7, with 8 bases identical to TRBD1. The trim removed 2 bases at V and 3 bases at J, leaving 9 bases unmatched. Per the germline V gene, CDR1 is SGHAT and CDR2 is FQDESV (reference sequence). There are 16 residues in the CDR3. DNA for the CDR3: TGTGCCAGCAGCTTAAACACCGGACAGGGTGACTACGAGCAGTACTTC. It specifies CASSLNTGQGDYEQYF.

V and J are TRBV7-9 and TRBJ1-2, with unresolved D. This CDR3 is built from 12 residues. V was cut by 0 bases and J by 5 bases, with 4 bases left in between. CDR1 and CDR2 from the germline V gene are SEHNR and FQNEAQ (reference sequence). CDR3 coding DNA: TGTGCCAGCAGCTTAGCCAGTTATGGCTACACCTTC. As protein: CASSLASYGYTF.

The V call is TRBV9, the J call TRBJ2-5; D ambiguous. Looked up from germline, CDR1 is SGDLS and CDR2 is YYNGEE. CDR3 length: 13 residues. Deletions cut 4 bases from V and 1 base from J, with 8 bases between. CDR3 sequence reads: CASSLTSQETQYF. DNA of the CDR3: TGTGCCAGCAGCCTAACGAGCCAAGAGACCCAGTACTTC. Full variable domain (outside the CDR3, taken from reference TRBV9 and TRBJ2-5): DSGVTQTPKHLITATGQRVTLRCSPRSGDLSVYWYQQSLDQGLQFLIQYYNGEERAKGNILERFSAQQFPDLHSELNLSSLELGDSALYFCASSLTSQETQYFGPGTRLLVL.

The chain uses TRBV13 and TRBJ2-7; the match to TRBD1 covers 9 bases. The CDR3 loop spans 15 amino acids. The germline gives CDR1 PRHDT, CDR2 FYEKMQ (reference sequence). The V and J ends lost 6 bases and 2 bases, in that order; junction bases with no gene match: 8. CDR3 sequence reads: CASRRWGQGAYEQYF. The DNA for the CDR3 is TGTGCCAGCAGGCGCTGGGGACAGGGCGCCTACGAGCAGTACTTC.

The chain uses TRBV7-6 and TRBJ2-7; D remains ambiguous. CDR3 length equals 15 residues. V dropped 2 bases and J dropped 2 bases, with 13 bases sitting between them. Looked up from germline, CDR1 is SGHVS and CDR2 is FNYEAQ. DNA of the CDR3: TGTGCCAGCAGCTTAAGATTTAAGGAAACCTACGAGCAGTACTTC. This translates into CASSLRFKETYEQYF.

This sequence joins TRBV25-1 and TRBJ1-1; a weak D match, TRBD1 (5 bases). The CDR3 is 15 amino acids. Germline CDR1 and CDR2: MGHDK and SYGVNS. Trimming took off 10 bases at V and 6 bases at J, with 24 bases between the two ends. The CDR3 region has the DNA TGTGCCATCCACGTCCCACGCCAGGGAGGTGCTGAAGCTTTCTTT. Protein product: CAIHVPRQGGAEAFF.

The chain carries TRBV4-1 and TRBJ1-5, with TRBD1 as a possible D gene (6 bases). From germline, CDR1 is MGHRA and CDR2 YSYEKL. There are 15 residues in the CDR3. Trimming took 0 bases from V and 7 from J, leaving 13 bases between them. Here the CDR3 reads CASSQDSGGEQPQHF. The CDR3 coding sequence is TGCGCCAGCAGCCAAGATTCGGGGGGCGAGCAGCCCCAGCATTTT.

The sample holds a few counts of this clone. This chain joins TRBV11-2 and TRBJ1-2; 9 nucleotides align to TRBD1. After removal of 2 bases from V and 4 bases from J, the junction contained 11 bases not matched to a gene. This CDR3 region has 17 residues. Looked up from germline, CDR1 is SGHAT and CDR2 is FQNNGV. CDR3 sequence (DNA): TGTGCCAGCAGCTTACGGGGACAGGGCGCCTCCCTCTATGGCTACACCTTC. It codes for CASSLRGQGASLYGYTF.

V usage is TRBV7-2 and J usage is TRBJ2-5; D possibly corresponds to TRBD2 (5 bases). The V end was cut by 1 base, the J end by 4 bases, with 10 bases between. From germline, CDR1 is SGHTA and CDR2 FQGNSA. The CDR3 totals 14 residues. The CDR3 protein is CASSLVRGLETQYF. The CDR3 bases are TGTGCCAGCAGCTTAGTTCGCGGGCTAGAGACCCAGTACTTC.

This chain joins TRBV18 and TRBJ1-5; D perhaps matches TRBD1 (5 bases). The germline gives CDR1 KGHSH, CDR2 LQKENI. The CDR3 has 13 amino acids. Trimming shortened V by 8 bases and J by 2 bases, and 10 bases separated the two germline ends. CDR3 DNA sequence: TGTGCCAGCACCGACAGCCGCAATCAGCCCCAGCATTTT. Protein product: CASTDSRNQPQHF. The entire variable domain, with the rest obtained from reference TRBV18 and TRBJ1-5, is as follows: NAGVMQNPRHLVRRRGQEARLRCSPMKGHSHVYWYRQLPEEGLKFMVYLQKENIIDESGMPKERFSAEFPKEGPSILRIQQVVRGDSAAYFCASTDSRNQPQHFGDGTRLSIL.

This clone has a handful of counts. This chain connects TRBV30 to TRBJ2-7; D uncertain. Trimming shortened V by 1 base and J by 6 bases, and 10 bases separated the two germline ends. Germline values: CDR1 GTSNPN, CDR2 SVGIG (reference sequence). The CDR3 consists of 12 residues. Here the CDR3 DNA reads TGTGCCTGGAGTGGCACTCTAGGCGAGCAGTACTTC. It yields the protein CAWSGTLGEQYF.

Here the CDR3 DNA reads TGCGCCAGCAGCCTCCAAGCGGGGGGCCAAGAGACCCAGTACTTC. The encoded protein is CASSLQAGGQETQYF. The chain carries TRBV5-1 and TRBJ2-5; the match to TRBD2 covers 9 bases. Germline V gene sequence: CDR1 SGHRS, CDR2 YFSETQ. V dropped 4 bases and J dropped 1; count of bases not matched to a gene: 5. CDR3 length: 15 residues.

The chain combines TRBV29-1 with TRBJ1-1; tentative D call: TRBD1 (6 bases). The CDR3 totals 11 residues. Germline-derived CDR1 and CDR2 are SQVTM and ANQGSEA. V lost 3 bases, J lost 10 bases, and 12 bases lay in between. CDR3 in DNA: TGCAGCGTTGAGGGGGGGCCTGGAGCTTTCTTT. It specifies CSVEGGPGAFF.

J is TRBJ2-2 and V is TRBV7-2; D uncertain. Trimming cost V 5 bases and J 6 bases, with 19 bases left between them. Per germline, CDR1 SGHTA and CDR2 FQGNSA. The CDR3 is made up of 16 amino acids. DNA of the CDR3: TGTGCCAGCAGCCCCCGTGGGTCGACGCACCCCGGGGAGCTGTTTTTT. This codes for CASSPRGSTHPGELFF. The full variable domain, its missing parts supplied by reference TRBV7-2 and TRBJ2-2, is GAGVSQSPSNKVTEKGKDVELRCDPISGHTALYWYRQSLGQGLEFLIYFQGNSAPDKSGLPSDRFSAERTGGSVSTLTIQRTQQEDSAVYLCASSPRGSTHPGELFFGEGSRLTVL.

This chain joins TRBV28 and TRBJ2-7; D gene ambiguous. CDR3 length: 14 residues. Trimming removed 5 bases at V and 0 bases at J, with 11 bases between. The germline V gene encodes CDR1 MDHEN and CDR2 SYDVKM. CDR3 protein: CASSPRSSSYEQYF. CDR3 in DNA: TGTGCCAGCAGTCCCCGGTCCAGCTCCTACGAGCAGTACTTC.

The V call is TRBV28, the J call TRBJ1-2; possible D gene TRBD1, 5 bases. The germline V gene has CDR1 MDHEN and CDR2 SYDVKM. This CDR3 is 15 amino acids long. Trimming shortened V by 7 bases and J by 4 bases, and 19 bases separated the two germline ends. For the CDR3, the DNA is TGTGCCAGCATCGGCGGGGCGCGGGCGGGCTATGGCTACACCTTC. Translation gives CASIGGARAGYGYTF.

There are a few counts of this clone. The chain joins TRBV9 to TRBJ2-3; D is perhaps TRBD2 (5 bases). This CDR3 has 14 residues. Germline CDR1 is SGDLS and CDR2 is YYNGEE. V was clipped by 2 bases and J by 3 bases, with 10 bases between them. The CDR3 DNA follows: TGTGCCAGCAGCGTTTTCGGGGTGACAGATACGCAGTATTTT. Translated, it gives CASSVFGVTDTQYF.

The V gene is TRBV6-5, the J gene TRBJ1-2; TRBD1 matches at 7 bases. The germline gives CDR1 MNHEY, CDR2 SVGAGI. Unmatched junction bases numbered 2, after V lost 2 bases and J lost 5 bases. The CDR3 totals 13 residues. The CDR3 bases are TGTGCCAGCAGTTACGACAGGGTTTATGGCTACACCTTC. It encodes CASSYDRVYGYTF.

This chain uses TRBV2 with TRBJ2-5, with 11 bases fitting TRBD2. Trimming at V came to 6 bases and at J to 3 bases, leaving 9 bases not matched to a gene. Germline V gene data show CDR1 as SNHLY and CDR2 as FYNNEI. The CDR3 runs 16 residues. CDR3 amino acids: CASSPGTSGVKETQYF. CDR3 nucleotides: TGTGCCAGCAGCCCCGGGACTAGCGGTGTCAAAGAGACCCAGTACTTC.

The chain carries TRBV29-1 and TRBJ1-2; 9 positions match TRBD1. In germline, CDR1 is SQVTM, CDR2 ANQGSEA. V shed 5 bases and J 5 bases; nucleotides not matched to a gene: 15. The CDR3 spans 16 residues. CDR3 sequence reads: CSVHPPEQGAGYGYTF. In nucleotides, the CDR3 is TGCAGCGTTCACCCGCCCGAACAGGGGGCAGGTTATGGCTACACCTTC.

V and J are TRBV2 and TRBJ1-5, with a tentative D call TRBD1 (5 bases). The CDR3 covers 13 residues. Germline V lookup: CDR1 SNHLY, CDR2 FYNNEI. V was cut by 7 bases and J by 1 base, with 8 bases left in between. CDR3 sequence (DNA): TGTGCCAGCACGGGGGAAAGCAATCAGCCCCAGCATTTT. It yields the protein CASTGESNQPQHF.

The rearrangement links TRBV25-1 to TRBJ2-1; 7 bases line up with TRBD2. Losses at the gene ends were 4 bases for V and 5 bases for J; bases not matched to a gene: 11. This CDR3 is 16 amino acids long. Germline V gene lookup returns CDR1 MGHDK and CDR2 SYGVNS. The CDR3 sequence: CASSAMDRGRDNEQFF. The CDR3 nucleotides read TGTGCCAGCAGTGCCATGGACCGCGGGAGAGACAATGAGCAGTTCTTC.

The CDR3 sequence: CASSLEGRQGSDIQYF. The CDR3 coding sequence is TGCGCCAGCAGCTTGGAAGGGCGGCAGGGAAGTGACATTCAGTACTTC. The chain links TRBV5-1 to TRBJ2-4, with a weak D call TRBD1 (5 bases). V was trimmed by 0 bases and J by 8 bases, leaving 18 bases between them. This CDR3 has 16 amino acids. Germline CDR1 reads SGHRS; CDR2 reads YFSETQ.

V usage is TRBV25-1 and J usage is TRBJ1-2; tentative D call: TRBD1 (5 bases). The CDR3 is 13 amino acids. The V end lost 3 bases, the J end lost 4 bases, and 9 bases lay between the germline ends. The V gene's germline CDR1 is MGHDK and CDR2 SYGVNS. CDR3 protein: CASSDRGGYGYTF. CDR3 coding DNA: TGTGCCAGCAGTGATCGGGGGGGCTATGGCTACACCTTC.

The chain employs TRBV6-6 and TRBJ2-5; tentatively, D is TRBD1 (7 bases). V was shortened by 6 bases and J by 8 bases, with 16 bases between the two germline ends. The CDR3 runs 13 residues. Germline-derived CDR1 and CDR2 are MNHNY and SVGAGI (reference sequence). The CDR3 sequence: CASSQGGWGTQYF. In DNA, the CDR3 is TGTGCCAGCAGCCAGGGGGGATGGGGAACCCAGTACTTC.